The 20 T cell receptor beta chains presented below share a single source sample, sequenced in a study of molecular identifiers for immune sequencing clone quantification. TCRdb fed the PCR reads into MiXCR, producing one record per CDR3 protein. The sample shows more than 450,000 distinct CDR3 sequences, over 20% of them seen only once. Sequencing was carried out using naive CD8+ T cells from blood, with Jurkat cell RNA spiked in. Indicated subset: FACS-sorted CD8+CD4-CCR7+CD45RA+ naive T cells. Source of these receptors: a human donor in good health. Some libraries in this study had Jurkat cell RNA spiked in.

The V gene is TRBV6-2 or TRBV6-3, the J gene TRBJ1-2, with 8 positions matching TRBD1. In germline, CDR1 is MNHEY, CDR2 SVGEGT. The CDR3 contains 14 residues. Trimming removed 5 bases from V and 7 bases from J; junction bases left unmatched: 9. CDR3 loop: CASSPGTGILGYTF. The CDR3 DNA reads as TGTGCCAGCAGTCCCGGGACAGGTATTCTTGGCTACACCTTC.

This clonotype has a count of ten or more. This chain joins TRBV6-6 and TRBJ1-4; the D is unclear. Trimming took 7 bases from V and 4 from J, leaving 13 bases between them. The CDR3 has 14 residues. Germline V gene lookup returns CDR1 MNHNY and CDR2 SVGAGI (reference sequence). The CDR3 DNA sequence: TGTGCCAGCACCTCCGTGGGTCTTAATGAAAAACTGTTTTTT. It translates to CASTSVGLNEKLFF.

This clonotype was counted ten times or more. V and J are TRBV7-9 and TRBJ1-3; no definite D call. Germline V CDR1 and CDR2: SEHNR, FQNEAQ (reference sequence). V lost 2 bases, J lost 7 bases, and 6 bases lay in between. The CDR3 is 12 residues long. The CDR3 nucleotides are TGTGCCAGCAGCTTATCCCCCAACACCATATATTTT. This translates into CASSLSPNTIYF.

This clonotype was seen at least ten times. CDR3 protein: CASSLGVVGWYEQYF. The CDR3 bases are TGTGCCAGCAGCTTAGGGGTCGTCGGTTGGTACGAGCAGTACTTC. The J gene is TRBJ2-7, the V gene TRBV7-9; D is unclear. V was pared by 1 base and J by 4 bases, with 14 bases between. Germline V gene sequence: CDR1 SEHNR, CDR2 FQNEAQ (reference sequence). The CDR3 length is 15 residues.

The V gene is TRBV5-5, the J gene TRBJ2-5; 8 positions agree with TRBD1. This CDR3 is built from 18 residues. Germline V CDR1 and CDR2: SGHKS, YYEKEE (reference sequence). V gave up 4 bases and J gave up 5 bases; unmatched junction bases: 19. The CDR3 region is CASSPLWTGPPIWETQYF. CDR3 nucleotide sequence: TGTGCCAGCAGCCCACTGTGGACAGGGCCGCCCATATGGGAGACCCAGTACTTC. Full variable domain (missing parts from reference TRBV5-5 and TRBJ2-5): DAGVTQSPTHLIKTRGQQVTLRCSPISGHKSVSWYQQVLGQGPQFIFQYYEKEERGRGNFPDRFSARQFPNYSSELNVNALLLGDSALYLCASSPLWTGPPIWETQYFGPGTRLLVL.

This clonotype showed up many times. This sequence joins TRBV10-3 and TRBJ2-2, with D unresolved. The CDR3 has 12 amino acids. V was pared by 11 bases and J by 4 bases, with 11 bases between. Germline V gene sequence: CDR1 ENHRY, CDR2 SYGVKD. The CDR3 sequence is CAVKDGTGELFF. The CDR3 bases are TGTGCCGTAAAGGATGGCACCGGGGAGCTGTTTTTT.

At least ten counts were recorded for this clonotype. The V and J genes are TRBV28 and TRBJ2-3; D not certain. Looked up from germline, CDR1 is MDHEN and CDR2 is SYDVKM. Trimming left V 10 bases short and J 2 bases short, with 16 bases between. The CDR3 totals 14 residues. CDR3 sequence: CATATPTHTDTQYF. CDR3 coding DNA: TGTGCCACCGCAACCCCCACCCACACAGATACGCAGTATTTT.

The rearrangement uses TRBV28 and TRBJ2-7; 7 bases are a match to TRBD1. Per germline, CDR1 MDHEN and CDR2 SYDVKM. The CDR3 spans 15 residues. The V gene end was trimmed by 4 bases and the J gene end by 5 bases; junction bases not matched to a gene: 11. CDR3 amino acids: CASSYRGPRQNEQYF. The DNA of the CDR3 is TGTGCCAGCAGTTACAGGGGACCCCGCCAGAACGAGCAGTACTTC.

With respect to this clonotype: A read error may be the cause here, since a much bigger clone is one base away. The rearrangement uses TRBV4-3 and TRBJ2-3; a weak D match, TRBD1 (5 bases). CDR3 length: 16 amino acids. Germline-derived CDR1 and CDR2 are LGHNA and YSLEER. This CDR3 is CASGQDGLRGTDTQYF. CDR3 nucleotide sequence: TGCGCCAGCGGCCAAGATGGGTTAAGGGGTACAGATACGCAGTATTTT.

V usage is TRBV6-2 or TRBV6-3 and J usage is TRBJ1-1; 7 bases fit TRBD1. The trim removed 7 bases at V and 2 bases at J, leaving 4 bases unmatched. This CDR3 contains 13 residues. Germline V gene lookup returns CDR1 MNHEY and CDR2 SVGEGT. The CDR3 sequence is CASTRTGNTEAFF. CDR3 nucleotides: TGTGCCAGCACTCGGACAGGCAACACTGAAGCTTTCTTT.

This chain links TRBV7-9 with TRBJ2-7, with D perhaps matching TRBD1 (6 bases). Trimming removed 2 bases from V and 6 bases from J, with 11 bases in between. Germline V CDR1 and CDR2: SEHNR, FQNEAQ (reference sequence). The CDR3 covers 13 residues. CDR3 in amino acids: CASSLPGVGEQYF. In DNA form, the CDR3 reads TGTGCCAGCAGCTTACCAGGGGTTGGCGAGCAGTACTTC.

In the case of this clonotype: This could be a read error, since a much larger clone is one nucleotide away. This chain links TRBV27 with TRBJ1-1, with D possibly matching TRBD1 (6 bases). Germline V CDR1 and CDR2: MNHEY, SMNVEV (reference sequence). This CDR3 contains 14 residues. The CDR3 nucleotides read TGTGCCAACAGTTTAAGGGGGGCCACAGGGGAAGCTTTCTTT. It codes for CANSLRGATGEAFF.

A note on this clonotype: A much larger clone is a single base away; this may be a read error. This chain links TRBV7-6 with TRBJ2-7; TRBD2 aligns across 7 bases. The germline V gene has CDR1 SGHVS and CDR2 FNYEAQ. The CDR3 spans 13 residues. Trimming took 7 bases from V and 5 from J; bases not matched to a gene: 8. CDR3 nucleotide sequence: TGTGCCAGCATCCACAAGGGGAGGGACGAGCAGTACTTC. Translation gives CASIHKGRDEQYF.

This clonotype was counted ten times or more. CDR3: CASSVGGYEQFF. As DNA, the CDR3 is TGTGCCAGCAGCGTAGGGGGCTATGAGCAGTTCTTC. The chain is built from TRBV9 and TRBJ2-1; D is perhaps TRBD1 (5 bases). CDR1 and CDR2 from the germline V gene are SGDLS and YYNGEE. V dropped 0 bases and J dropped 8 bases, with 6 bases sitting between them. The CDR3 is 12 residues long.

V gene TRBV18 combines with J gene TRBJ2-7; D uncertain. Trimming left V 5 bases short and J 6 bases short, with 20 bases between. The CDR3 is 15 amino acids. Germline V gene lookup returns CDR1 KGHSH and CDR2 LQKENI. CDR3 nucleotides: TGTGCCAGCTCATCGGCCGCGGCCATCGATACCGAGCAGTACTTC. Protein sequence: CASSSAAAIDTEQYF. Using reference TRBV18 and TRBJ2-7 for the parts outside the CDR3, the full variable domain is NAGVMQNPRHLVRRRGQEARLRCSPMKGHSHVYWYRQLPEEGLKFMVYLQKENIIDESGMPKERFSAEFPKEGPSILRIQQVVRGDSAAYFCASSSAAAIDTEQYFGPGTRLTVT.

This sequence joins TRBV12-3 or TRBV12-4 and TRBJ1-3; D unresolved. The V end was cut by 5 bases, the J end by 8 bases, with 19 bases between. The CDR3 totals 15 residues. CDR3 loop: CASSPVDGSPDTIYF. CDR3 in DNA: TGTGCCAGCAGTCCCGTTGACGGGAGCCCTGACACCATATATTTT.

As concerns this clonotype: A read error may explain this, as a much larger clone is one base away. The rearrangement links TRBV6-2 or TRBV6-3 to TRBJ1-1, with 7 bases fitting TRBD1. The germline CDR1 and CDR2 sequences are MNHEY and SVGEGT. The V and J ends lost 5 bases and 3 bases, in that order; junction bases with no gene match: 9. The CDR3 is 15 residues long. The CDR3 DNA sequence: TGTGCCAGCAGTCCACTGACAGGGATGCACACTGAAGCTTTCTTT. Translating it yields CASSPLTGMHTEAFF.

Comment on this clonotype: This clone may be a read error of a much larger clone one base away. The chain carries TRBV11-2 and TRBJ2-5, with D perhaps being TRBD1 or TRBD2 (5 bases each). Trimming took 5 bases from V and 1 from J, leaving 17 bases between them. The CDR3 is made up of 16 amino acids. Germline V gene sequence: CDR1 SGHAT, CDR2 FQNNGV. The CDR3, as DNA: TGTGCCAGCAGCGGGGCGTCGGGGCCTTCCCAAGAGACCCAGTACTTC. It specifies CASSGASGPSQETQYF.

At least ten counts were recorded for this clonotype. The rearrangement links TRBV9 to TRBJ2-1; D gene ambiguous. Trimming took 0 bases from V and 10 from J, leaving 8 bases between them. This CDR3 region has 12 residues. Germline loops: CDR1 SGDLS, CDR2 YYNGEE. In DNA, the CDR3 is TGTGCCAGCAGCGTAGAAGGAGACGAGCAGTTCTTC. Translated: CASSVEGDEQFF.

This clonotype has only one observation. A single base separates this from a much larger clone, so it may be a read error. This rearrangement joins TRBV27 to TRBJ1-5; D uncertain. CDR1 MNHEY and CDR2 SMNVEV come from the germline V gene (reference sequence). V gave up 5 bases and J gave up 4 bases, with 12 bases separating them. The CDR3 runs 14 residues. In DNA, the CDR3 is TGTGCCAGCAGTCCCCCAGGTTTAAATCAGCCCCAGCATTTT. Translating gives CASSPPGLNQPQHF.